This passage covers 27 T cell receptor beta chains from one sample sequenced in a study of T cells after yellow fever vaccination. One entry per CDR3 protein, called by TCRdb with MiXCR from the 5' RACE reads. The repertoire holds hundreds of thousands of distinct CDR3 sequences, with about 13% as singletons. Sequenced here: PBMCs, sampled on the day of the yellow fever booster vaccination. Receptors originate from a man aged 30 to 39 who received the YFV17D yellow fever vaccine.

The gene calls are TRBV20-1 and TRBJ2-7; 9 bases line up with TRBD1. The length of the CDR3 is 13 residues. V lost 3 bases, J lost 5 bases, and 5 bases stayed unmatched. CDR1 is DFQATT and CDR2 is SNEGSKA in the germline V gene (reference sequence). This CDR3 is CSASWTGVHEQYF. CDR3 bases: TGCAGTGCTAGTTGGACAGGGGTCCACGAGCAGTACTTC.

Notes on this clonotype: Its ends do not fully match the called genes, so a read error is possible. The chain joins TRBV29-1 to TRBJ2-4; D unclear. Germline assignment: CDR1 SQVTM and CDR2 ANQGSEA. The CDR3 has 15 residues. This CDR3 reads CSVEALDSAKNILYF. The CDR3, as DNA: TGCAGCGTTGAGGCCCTAGACTCAGCCAAAAACATTCTGTACTTC.

The chain is built from TRBV7-9 and TRBJ2-5, with 8 bases lining up with TRBD2. Germline-derived CDR1 and CDR2 are SEHNR and FQNEAQ (reference sequence). V shed 0 bases and J 4 bases; nucleotides not matched to a gene: 4. The CDR3 extends over 15 amino acids. CDR3 loop: CASSLATGGPETQYF. In DNA, the CDR3 is TGTGCCAGCAGCTTAGCGACGGGGGGGCCAGAGACCCAGTACTTC. Full variable domain (outside the CDR3, taken from reference TRBV7-9 and TRBJ2-5): DTGVSQNPRHKITKRGQNVTFRCDPISEHNRLYWYRQTLGQGPEFLTYFQNEAQLEKSRLLSDRFSAERPKGSFSTLEIQRTEQGDSAMYLCASSLATGGPETQYFGPGTRLLVL.

The DNA for the CDR3 is TGTGCCAGCAGCTTTGGACAGGGGACCACACAAGAGACCCAGTACTTC. Its translation: CASSFGQGTTQETQYF. This chain links TRBV5-5 with TRBJ2-5; 9 bases align to TRBD1. The CDR3 has 16 amino acids. CDR1 is SGHKS and CDR2 is YYEKEE in the germline V gene (reference sequence). V shed 2 bases and J 2 bases; nucleotides not matched to a gene: 7.

This clonotype was found a few times. V gene TRBV5-1 combines with J gene TRBJ2-2, with 8 bases identical to TRBD1. The trim removed 3 bases at V and 4 bases at J, leaving 11 bases unmatched. The CDR3 contains 17 residues. The germline CDR1 and CDR2 sequences are SGHRS and YFSETQ. The CDR3 nucleotides are TGCGCCAGCAGCTCCCCCGCAGGGGGCTGGAGCACCGGGGAGCTGTTTTTT. This encodes CASSSPAGGWSTGELFF.

The sample holds a few counts of this clonotype. The rearrangement uses TRBV7-2 and TRBJ2-3; tentatively, D is TRBD2 (5 bases). Germline V gene sequence: CDR1 SGHTA, CDR2 FQGNSA. Trimming took off 3 bases at V and 6 bases at J, with 19 bases between the two ends. The CDR3 extends over 16 amino acids. In DNA form, the CDR3 reads TGTGCCAGCAGCTTTACCGTCCGGGCAAGCGGTGATACGCAGTATTTT. Translated: CASSFTVRASGDTQYF.

This clonotype appeared a few times. The chain uses TRBV29-1 and TRBJ2-7; D remains ambiguous. The germline V and J ends were trimmed by 6 bases and 7 bases, with 13 bases remaining between them. The CDR3 has 11 residues. Germline values: CDR1 SQVTM, CDR2 ANQGSEA. This CDR3 is CSVGNMGEQYF. CDR3 coding DNA: TGCAGCGTGGGGAACATGGGGGAGCAGTACTTC.

This clonotype was counted between two and nine times. This chain connects TRBV16 to TRBJ2-3; D unclear. The germline CDR1 and CDR2 sequences are KGHSY and FQNENV. V lost 5 bases to trimming and J lost 0 bases, with 9 bases between them. This CDR3 spans 14 amino acids. CDR3 sequence (DNA): TGTGCCAGCAGCGCTCTTTCTAGCACAGATACGCAGTATTTT. Amino acids: CASSALSSTDTQYF.

The chain is built from TRBV5-1 and TRBJ2-1; 9 bases match TRBD2. V lost 4 bases to trimming and J lost 8 bases; unmatched junction nucleotides: 16. The CDR3 runs 17 residues. Germline-derived CDR1 and CDR2 are SGHRS and YFSETQ. CDR3 DNA sequence: TGCGCCAGCAGCGTGGTACCCACTGGCGGGAGGGCCGATGAGCAGTTCTTC. Its protein product is CASSVVPTGGRADEQFF.

At least ten counts were recorded for this clonotype. This rearrangement joins TRBV5-1 to TRBJ2-1; 9 bases fit TRBD1. V trimming: 4 bases; J trimming: 7 bases; junction bases outside the gene matches: 9. Germline V gene sequence: CDR1 SGHRS, CDR2 YFSETQ. The CDR3 has 15 residues. CDR3 sequence reads: CASSITAGTGNEQFF. The CDR3 DNA follows: TGCGCCAGCAGCATCACTGCCGGGACAGGGAATGAGCAGTTCTTC. Together with reference TRBV5-1 and TRBJ2-1, the CDR3 gives the full variable domain: KAGVTQTPRYLIKTRGQQVTLSCSPISGHRSVSWYQQTPGQGLQFLFEYFSETQRNKGNFPGRFSGRQFSNSRSEMNVSTLELGDSALYLCASSITAGTGNEQFFGPGTRLTVL.

This clonotype was seen only a few times. This rearrangement joins TRBV28 to TRBJ2-2, with D hard to call. Per germline, CDR1 MDHEN and CDR2 SYDVKM. The CDR3 is 12 amino acids. Deletions cut 8 bases from V and 5 bases from J, with 9 bases between. CDR3 in amino acids: CASRLWTGELFF. CDR3 in DNA: TGTGCCAGCCGTCTTTGGACCGGGGAGCTGTTTTTT.

This chain links TRBV10-3 with TRBJ2-5; TRBD1 agrees at 9 bases. This CDR3 contains 15 residues. Looked up from germline, CDR1 is ENHRY and CDR2 is SYGVKD. After removal of 2 bases from V and 7 bases from J, the junction contained 8 bases not matched to a gene. The CDR3 bases are TGTGCCATCAGTGAGCCTCAACAGGGGGCGGCGACCCAGTACTTC. Residues: CAISEPQQGAATQYF.

The V call is TRBV28, the J call TRBJ1-5; the D gene is possibly TRBD1 (5 bases). The V gene's germline CDR1 is MDHEN and CDR2 SYDVKM. There are 16 residues in the CDR3. V lost 3 bases and J 0 bases, leaving 12 bases between the germline ends. The CDR3 reads CASSFGWGVSNQPQHF. In DNA form, the CDR3 reads TGTGCCAGCAGTTTTGGGTGGGGGGTTAGCAATCAGCCCCAGCATTTT.

Worth noting for this clonotype: A much larger clone lies a single base off, so this may be a read error. The J gene is TRBJ2-5, the V gene TRBV7-2; 9 bases match TRBD2. Germline V lookup: CDR1 SGHTA, CDR2 FQGNSA. CDR3 length: 13 residues. The CDR3 spells CSSSQGLAETQYF. In DNA, the CDR3 is TGTTCCAGCAGCCAGGGACTAGCAGAGACCCAGTACTTC.

The rearrangement links TRBV29-1 to TRBJ2-3; the match to TRBD2 covers 11 bases. The trim removed 5 bases at V and 8 bases at J, leaving 15 bases unmatched. Germline V gene data show CDR1 as SQVTM and CDR2 as ANQGSEA. The CDR3 sequence is 16 residues long. The CDR3 sequence is CSVPTNLAGGWGTQYF. The CDR3 DNA is TGCAGCGTTCCCACCAACCTAGCGGGAGGATGGGGTACGCAGTATTTT.

V usage is TRBV28 and J usage is TRBJ1-1, with no clear D. The CDR3 covers 13 residues. V lost 3 bases to trimming and J lost 5 bases, with 10 bases between them. Germline CDR1 reads MDHEN; CDR2 reads SYDVKM. CDR3 sequence: CASSLRRATEAFF. For the CDR3, the DNA is TGTGCCAGCAGTTTGCGTCGGGCAACTGAAGCTTTCTTT.

The J gene is TRBJ2-3, the V gene TRBV29-1; D unclear. The CDR3 extends over 10 amino acids. With 8 bases removed from V and 4 bases from J, the gap between germline ends came to 7 bases. Germline loops: CDR1 SQVTM, CDR2 ANQGSEA. The chain's CDR3 is CSFGSDTQYF. The DNA for the CDR3 is TGCAGCTTCGGTTCAGATACGCAGTATTTT.

In its sample, this clonotype was seen a few times. This chain uses TRBV6-5 with TRBJ2-7; D gene unclear. Germline V gene lookup returns CDR1 MNHEY and CDR2 SVGAGI. Trimming cost V 4 bases and J 0 bases, with 10 bases left between them. This CDR3 region has 14 residues. The CDR3, as DNA: TGTGCCAGCAGTTCACCGGGTGTCTCCTACGAGCAGTACTTC. It translates to CASSSPGVSYEQYF.

This clonotype occurred a few times. The chain links TRBV7-3 to TRBJ2-3, with 7 bases identical to TRBD2. The CDR3 consists of 13 residues. Per germline, CDR1 SGHTA and CDR2 FQGTGA. The V gene end was trimmed by 8 bases and the J gene end by 7 bases; junction bases not matched to a gene: 9. CDR3 protein: CASGRADAHTQYF. CDR3 in DNA: TGTGCCAGCGGGAGGGCCGACGCACATACGCAGTATTTT.

In its sample, this clonotype was seen a few times. The J gene is TRBJ2-1, the V gene TRBV20-1; the D gene is possibly TRBD2 (6 bases). Trimming took off 6 bases at V and 0 bases at J, with 24 bases between the two ends. Looked up from germline, CDR1 is DFQATT and CDR2 is SNEGSKA (reference sequence). This CDR3 has 18 amino acids. CDR3 sequence: CSAVPANSGPASYNEQFF. CDR3 nucleotide sequence: TGCAGTGCCGTACCGGCTAATAGCGGACCAGCCTCCTACAATGAGCAGTTCTTC.

The sample holds a few counts of this clonotype. The chain links TRBV4-3 to TRBJ2-3; D gene uncertain. The CDR3 spans 14 residues. Germline loops: CDR1 LGHNA, CDR2 YSLEER. The germline V and J ends were trimmed by 1 base and 9 bases, with 14 bases remaining between them. The CDR3 DNA sequence: TGCGCCAGCAGCCAAGGGTCCTCAGCGACCACGCAGTATTTT. It is translated as CASSQGSSATTQYF.

The chain employs TRBV23-1 and TRBJ2-7, with D possibly TRBD2 on 6 matching bases. TRBV23-1 has ORF status, its function being uncertain. CDR3 length: 14 residues. The germline V and J ends were trimmed by 3 bases and 2 bases, with 11 bases remaining between them. CDR3 DNA sequence: TGCGCCAGCAGTCACCCCCTAGCGACCTACGAGCAGTACTTC. It codes for CASSHPLATYEQYF.

V is TRBV6-1 and J is TRBJ2-7; 12 nucleotides line up with TRBD1. V lost 7 bases to trimming and J lost 5 bases; unmatched junction nucleotides: 9. The CDR3 consists of 15 residues. The germline CDR1 and CDR2 sequences are MNHNS and SASEGT. CDR3 sequence: CASNPGGTGGHEQYF. The DNA of the CDR3 is TGTGCCAGCAATCCAGGCGGGACAGGGGGCCACGAGCAGTACTTC.

The J gene is TRBJ2-3, the V gene TRBV4-3; D call uncertain. Germline CDR1 reads LGHNA; CDR2 reads YSLEER. The CDR3 is 16 residues long. Trimming left V 1 base short and J 2 bases short, with 13 bases between. The CDR3 protein is CASSQGGLQFTDTQYF. CDR3 DNA sequence: TGCGCCAGCAGCCAAGGAGGTCTACAGTTCACAGATACGCAGTATTTT.

This clonotype was counted a few times. This rearrangement joins TRBV11-2 to TRBJ2-2; TRBD2 matches 15 bases. Trimming removed 5 bases from V and 7 bases from J; junction bases left unmatched: 11. Germline-derived CDR1 and CDR2 are SGHAT and FQNNGV. The CDR3 is 18 amino acids. CDR3 coding DNA: TGTGCCAGCAGCCGCGGGACTAGCGGGAGGAGGGTAGGCGGGGAGCTGTTTTTT. Its translation: CASSRGTSGRRVGGELFF.

This clonotype was seen only a few times. This chain links TRBV2 with TRBJ2-2, with 10 bases aligning to TRBD2. V dropped 8 bases and J dropped 7; count of bases not matched to a gene: 7. The CDR3 is 14 residues long. Looked up from germline, CDR1 is SNHLY and CDR2 is FYNNEI. The CDR3 region is CASERGLADGELFF. CDR3 nucleotide sequence: TGTGCCAGCGAGAGAGGACTAGCGGACGGGGAGCTGTTTTTT.

The J gene is TRBJ2-7, the V gene TRBV5-1; 14 bases fit TRBD2. The CDR3 runs to 15 residues. Per germline, CDR1 SGHRS and CDR2 YFSETQ. The V segment lost 3 bases and the J segment 5 bases; nucleotides outside the gene matches: 4. The CDR3 loop is CASSSGLAGDHEQYF. CDR3 nucleotide sequence: TGCGCCAGCAGCTCGGGACTAGCGGGAGATCACGAGCAGTACTTC.